A selection of T cell receptor beta chains follows, all from one sample in a study of blood T cell repertoires in COVID-19. The assay was immunoSEQ multiplex PCR, and TCRdb's table has in-frame clones only and misses some. The sample lists about 95,000 clones; approximately 84% were seen once. Source material: peripheral blood. These receptors came from a human donor in a cohort sampled during active COVID-19. CDR3s include the opening cysteine and the closing phenylalanine or tryptophan. The D gene is left open where the match is weak. Clone size is given for some rows only: seen once, a few or many times, or a class if the clone is expanded.

J gene: TRBJ1-5; CDR3 length: 13; V gene: TRBV25-1; D gene: -; clone size: -; CDR3 protein: CASSERSNQPQHF; CDR3 DNA: TGTGCCAGCAGTGAACGTAGCAATCAGCCCCAGCATTTT
J gene: TRBJ2-2; CDR3 length: 16; V gene: TRBV3-1/TRBV3-2; D gene: -; clone size: -; CDR3 protein: CASSQVGVRNTGELFF; CDR3 DNA: TGTGCCAGCAGCCAAGTCGGGGTACGGAACACCGGGGAGCTGTTTTTT
J gene: TRBJ2-7; CDR3 length: 14; V gene: TRBV10-3; D gene: TRBD2; clone size: -; CDR3 protein: CAISGERDPGEQYF; CDR3 DNA: TGTGCCATCAGTGGGGAGCGGGATCCGGGCGAGCAGTACTTC
J gene: TRBJ2-7; CDR3 length: 16; V gene: TRBV11-2; D gene: TRBD2; clone size: -; CDR3 protein: CASSLDLTSGAYEQYF; CDR3 DNA: TGTGCCAGCAGCTTAGATCTTACTAGCGGGGCCTACGAGCAGTACTTC
J gene: TRBJ1-2; CDR3 length: 16; V gene: TRBV10-3; D gene: TRBD1; clone size: once; CDR3 protein: CAISELQGRGNYGYTF; CDR3 DNA: TGTGCCATCAGTGAGCTACAGGGGCGGGGTAACTATGGCTACACCTTC
J gene: TRBJ1-5; CDR3 length: 16; V gene: TRBV3-1/TRBV3-2; D gene: -; clone size: -; CDR3 protein: CASSQEALGRNQPQHF; CDR3 DNA: TGTGCCAGCAGCCAAGAGGCCCTAGGCAGAAATCAGCCCCAGCATTTT
J gene: TRBJ2-7; CDR3 length: 12; V gene: TRBV7-2; D gene: -; clone size: -; CDR3 protein: CASSSSSSEQYF; CDR3 DNA: TGTGCCAGCAGCAGTAGCTCGTCCGAGCAGTACTTC
J gene: TRBJ2-3; CDR3 length: 15; V gene: TRBV2; D gene: TRBD2; clone size: -; CDR3 protein: CASISGLAGLDTQYF; CDR3 DNA: TGTGCCAGCATTTCGGGACTAGCGGGACTGGATACGCAGTATTTT
J gene: TRBJ2-3; CDR3 length: 15; V gene: TRBV19; D gene: TRBD2; clone size: -; CDR3 protein: CASSILAGGPDTQYF; CDR3 DNA: TGTGCCAGTAGTATTTTAGCGGGAGGCCCAGATACGCAGTATTTT
J gene: TRBJ1-1; CDR3 length: 12; V gene: TRBV5-1; D gene: -; clone size: -; CDR3 protein: CASKQRNTEAFF; CDR3 DNA: TGCGCCAGCAAACAGAGGAACACTGAAGCTTTCTTT